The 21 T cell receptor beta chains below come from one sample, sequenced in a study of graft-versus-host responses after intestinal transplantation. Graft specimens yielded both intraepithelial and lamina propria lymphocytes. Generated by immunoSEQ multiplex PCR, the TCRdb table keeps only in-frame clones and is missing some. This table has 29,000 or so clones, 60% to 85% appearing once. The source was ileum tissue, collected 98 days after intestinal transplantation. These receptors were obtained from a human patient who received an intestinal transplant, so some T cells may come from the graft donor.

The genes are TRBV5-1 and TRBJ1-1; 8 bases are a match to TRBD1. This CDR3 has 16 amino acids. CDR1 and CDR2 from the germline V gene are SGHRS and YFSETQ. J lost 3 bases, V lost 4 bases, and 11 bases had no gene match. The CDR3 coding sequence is TGCGCCAGCAGCCGTAATGGACAGGGCCATGACACTGAAGCTTTCTTT. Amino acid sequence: CASSRNGQGHDTEAFF.

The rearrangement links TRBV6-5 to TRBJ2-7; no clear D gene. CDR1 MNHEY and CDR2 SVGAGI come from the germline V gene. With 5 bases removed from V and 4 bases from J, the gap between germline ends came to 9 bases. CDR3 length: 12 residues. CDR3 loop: CASSETAYEQYF. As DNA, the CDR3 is TGTGCCAGCAGTGAAACCGCTTACGAGCAGTACTTC.

In DNA form, the CDR3 reads TGTGCCAGCAGTTTCGGCGACCAAGGGGTCTACGAGCAGTACTTC. It encodes CASSFGDQGVYEQYF. The chain recombines TRBV6-5 with TRBJ2-7; D possibly corresponds to TRBD1 (5 bases). V gave up 4 bases and J gave up 3 bases, with 16 bases separating them. Looked up from germline, CDR1 is MNHEY and CDR2 is SVGAGI. CDR3 length equals 15 residues.

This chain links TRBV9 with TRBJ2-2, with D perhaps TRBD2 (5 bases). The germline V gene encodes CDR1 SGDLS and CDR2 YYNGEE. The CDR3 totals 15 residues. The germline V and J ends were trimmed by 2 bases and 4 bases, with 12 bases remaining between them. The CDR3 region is CASSVRERSTGELFF. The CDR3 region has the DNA TGTGCCAGCAGCGTTAGGGAGAGGAGCACCGGGGAGCTGTTTTTT.

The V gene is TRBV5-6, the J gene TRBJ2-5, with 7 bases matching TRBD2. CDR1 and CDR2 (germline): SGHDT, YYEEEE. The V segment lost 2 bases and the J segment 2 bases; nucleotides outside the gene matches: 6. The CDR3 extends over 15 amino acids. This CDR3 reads CASSLQRGKQETQYF. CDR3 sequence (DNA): TGTGCCAGCAGCTTACAGCGGGGAAAACAAGAGACCCAGTACTTC.

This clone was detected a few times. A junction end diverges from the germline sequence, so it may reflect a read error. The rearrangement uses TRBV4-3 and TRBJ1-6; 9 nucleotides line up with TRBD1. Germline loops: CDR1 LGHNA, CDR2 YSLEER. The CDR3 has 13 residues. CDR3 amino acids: CASSQEGGTGTQF. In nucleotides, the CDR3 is TGCGCCAGCAGCCAAGAGGGAGGGACAGGGACCCAGTTT.

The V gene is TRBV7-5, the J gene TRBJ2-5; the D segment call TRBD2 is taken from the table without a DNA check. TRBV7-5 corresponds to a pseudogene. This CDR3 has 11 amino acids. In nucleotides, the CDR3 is TGTGTCAGAAGCTTTAAAGAGACCCAGTACTTC. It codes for CVRSFKETQYF.

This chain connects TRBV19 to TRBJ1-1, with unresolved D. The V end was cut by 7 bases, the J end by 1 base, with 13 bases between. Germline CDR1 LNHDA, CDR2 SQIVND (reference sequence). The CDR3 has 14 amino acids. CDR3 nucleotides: TGTGCCAGTACCTTAGGGTATGGGAACACTGAAGCTTTCTTT. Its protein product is CASTLGYGNTEAFF.

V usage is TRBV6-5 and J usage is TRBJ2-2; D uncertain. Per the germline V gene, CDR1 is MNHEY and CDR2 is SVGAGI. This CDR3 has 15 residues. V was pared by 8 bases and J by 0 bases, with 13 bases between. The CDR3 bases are TGTGCCAGCCGAGTTCGGGCCTCGAACACCGGGGAGCTGTTTTTT. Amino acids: CASRVRASNTGELFF.

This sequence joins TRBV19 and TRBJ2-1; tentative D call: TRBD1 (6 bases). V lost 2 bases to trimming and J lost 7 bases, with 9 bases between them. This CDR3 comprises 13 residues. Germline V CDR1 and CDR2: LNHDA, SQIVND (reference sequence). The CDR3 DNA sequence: TGTGCCAGTAGTATAACAGGGTTGAATGAGCAGTTCTTC. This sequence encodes CASSITGLNEQFF.

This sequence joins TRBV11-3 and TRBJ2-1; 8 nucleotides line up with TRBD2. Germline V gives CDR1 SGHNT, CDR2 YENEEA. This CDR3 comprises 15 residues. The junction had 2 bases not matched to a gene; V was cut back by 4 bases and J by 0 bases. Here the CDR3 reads CASSSGGASYNEQFF. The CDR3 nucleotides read TGTGCCAGCAGCTCCGGGGGGGCCTCCTACAATGAGCAGTTCTTC.

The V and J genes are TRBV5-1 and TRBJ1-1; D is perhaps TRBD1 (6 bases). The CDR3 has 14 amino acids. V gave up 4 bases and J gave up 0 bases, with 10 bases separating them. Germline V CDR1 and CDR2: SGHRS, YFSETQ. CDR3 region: CASSHRAVNTEAFF. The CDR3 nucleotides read TGCGCCAGCAGCCACAGGGCGGTGAACACTGAAGCTTTCTTT.

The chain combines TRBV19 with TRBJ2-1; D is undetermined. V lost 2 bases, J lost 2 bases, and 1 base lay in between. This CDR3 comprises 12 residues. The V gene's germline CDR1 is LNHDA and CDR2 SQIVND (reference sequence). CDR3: CASSIPYNEQFF. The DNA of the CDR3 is TGTGCCAGTAGTATACCCTACAATGAGCAGTTCTTC.

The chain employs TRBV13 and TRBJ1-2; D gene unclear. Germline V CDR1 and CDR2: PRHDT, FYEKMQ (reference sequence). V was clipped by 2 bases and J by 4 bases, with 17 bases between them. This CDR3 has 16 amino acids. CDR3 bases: TGTGCCAGCAGCTTAATATCTTTCGGGCCGGCCTATGGCTACACCTTC. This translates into CASSLISFGPAYGYTF. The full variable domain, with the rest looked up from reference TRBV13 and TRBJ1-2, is AAGVIQSPRHLIKEKRETATLKCYPIPRHDTVYWYQQGPGQDPQFLISFYEKMQSDKGSIPDRFSAQQFSDYHSELNMSSLELGDSALYFCASSLISFGPAYGYTFGSGTRLTVV.

This CDR3 reads CASSRNPGSANYGYTF. Here the CDR3 DNA reads TGCGCCAGCAGCCGTAACCCGGGGTCGGCAAACTATGGCTACACCTTC. The gene calls are TRBV4-1 and TRBJ1-2, with D hard to call. This CDR3 contains 16 residues. CDR1 and CDR2 (germline): MGHRA, YSYEKL. Trimming took 4 bases from V and 2 from J, leaving 17 bases between them.

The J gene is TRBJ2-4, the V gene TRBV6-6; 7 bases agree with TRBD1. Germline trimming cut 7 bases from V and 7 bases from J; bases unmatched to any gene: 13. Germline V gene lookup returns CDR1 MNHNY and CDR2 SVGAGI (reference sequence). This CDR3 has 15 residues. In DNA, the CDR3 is TGTGCCAGCACCCCCAGTAAGGGGGCAGGTAACATTCAGTACTTC. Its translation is CASTPSKGAGNIQYF.

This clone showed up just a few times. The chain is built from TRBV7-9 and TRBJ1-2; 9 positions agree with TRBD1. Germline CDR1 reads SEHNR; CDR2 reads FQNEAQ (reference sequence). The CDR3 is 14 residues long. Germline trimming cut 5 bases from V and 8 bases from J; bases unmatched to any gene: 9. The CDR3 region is CASSQPGQGIGYTF. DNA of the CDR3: TGTGCCAGCAGCCAGCCGGGACAGGGTATCGGCTACACCTTC.

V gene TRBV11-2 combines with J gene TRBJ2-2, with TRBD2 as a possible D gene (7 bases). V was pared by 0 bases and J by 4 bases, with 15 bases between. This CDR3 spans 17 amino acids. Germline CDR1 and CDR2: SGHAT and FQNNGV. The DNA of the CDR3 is TGTGCCAGCAGCTTAGACTATGCGGGGGCCCCCACCGGGGAGCTGTTTTTT. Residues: CASSLDYAGAPTGELFF.

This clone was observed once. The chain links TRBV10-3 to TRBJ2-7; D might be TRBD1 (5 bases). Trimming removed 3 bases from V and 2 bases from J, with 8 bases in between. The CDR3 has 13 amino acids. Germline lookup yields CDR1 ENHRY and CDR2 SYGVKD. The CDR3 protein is CAISDRGTYEQYF. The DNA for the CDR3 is TGTGCCATCAGTGATAGGGGAACCTACGAGCAGTACTTC.

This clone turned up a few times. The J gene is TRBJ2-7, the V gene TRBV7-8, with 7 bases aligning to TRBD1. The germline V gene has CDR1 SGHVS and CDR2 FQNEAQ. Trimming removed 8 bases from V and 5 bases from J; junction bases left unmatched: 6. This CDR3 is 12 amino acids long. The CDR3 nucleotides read TGTGCCAGCGCTGGGACAGACGACGAGCAGTACTTC. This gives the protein CASAGTDDEQYF.

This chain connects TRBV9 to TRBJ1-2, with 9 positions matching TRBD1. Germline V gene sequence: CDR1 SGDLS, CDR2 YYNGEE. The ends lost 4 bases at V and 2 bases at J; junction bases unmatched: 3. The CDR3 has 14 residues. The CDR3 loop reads CASSRGTGNYGYTF. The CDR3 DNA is TGTGCCAGCAGCAGAGGGACAGGGAACTATGGCTACACCTTC.